The 7 T cell receptor beta chains below all came from one sample that was sequenced in a study of T cells of healthy individuals. TCRdb reprocessed the 5' RACE reads via MiXCR and lists one record per CDR3 protein. This table has approximately 100,000 distinct CDR3 sequences, roughly 15% appearing once. These receptors all come from a human donor in good health.

The rearrangement uses TRBV5-1 and TRBJ2-3; D not certain. The germline V and J ends were trimmed by 6 bases and 2 bases, with 16 bases remaining between them. Germline lookup yields CDR1 SGHRS and CDR2 YFSETQ. This CDR3 comprises 15 residues. CDR3 DNA: TGCGCCAGCAAAAGGCTGGCGACTGCCACAGATACGCAGTATTTT. This sequence encodes CASKRLATATDTQYF.

The chain has TRBV21-1 and TRBJ2-3; the table's D gene call, TRBD1, was not cross checked with the DNA. TRBV21-1 is designated a pseudogene. This CDR3 spans 15 amino acids. The CDR3 reads CASSKEGTKPDTQYF. In nucleotides, the CDR3 is TGTGCCAGCAGCAAAGAGGGGACAAAACCAGATACGCAGTATTTT.

The V and J genes are TRBV11-2 and TRBJ1-2, with TRBD1 identical over 7 bases. The V gene end was trimmed by 3 bases and the J gene end by 2 bases; junction bases not matched to a gene: 3. The CDR3 runs to 14 residues. Germline V gene data show CDR1 as SGHAT and CDR2 as FQNNGV. For the CDR3, the DNA is TGTGCCAGCAGCTTTGGACAGGCGAACTATGGCTACACCTTC. It codes for CASSFGQANYGYTF.

Many counts were recorded for this clonotype. J is TRBJ2-4 and V is TRBV7-8, with a weak D call TRBD2 (6 bases). The CDR3 runs 16 residues. The germline V and J ends were trimmed by 0 bases and 1 base, with 10 bases remaining between them. Germline V gene sequence: CDR1 SGHVS, CDR2 FQNEAQ. The DNA for the CDR3 is TGTGCCAGCAGCTTAGCGTGGAGGGAGGCCAAAAACATTCAGTACTTC. Amino acid sequence: CASSLAWREAKNIQYF.

This clonotype was detected many times. The chain links TRBV23-1 to TRBJ2-5; 9 nucleotides agree with TRBD2. TRBV23-1 is flagged as an ORF with uncertain function. Losses at the gene ends were 1 base for V and 3 bases for J; bases not matched to a gene: 6. CDR3 length equals 16 residues. This CDR3 is CASSQFTSGYKETQYF. CDR3 in DNA: TGCGCCAGCAGTCAATTCACTAGCGGGTACAAAGAGACCCAGTACTTC.

The V call is TRBV7-2, the J call TRBJ2-3; tentatively, D is TRBD1 or TRBD2 (5 bases each). Germline V lookup: CDR1 SGHTA, CDR2 FQGNSA. With 5 bases removed from V and 4 bases from J, the gap between germline ends came to 13 bases. The CDR3 consists of 14 residues. CDR3 in amino acids: CASSPDSGPDTQYF. In nucleotides, the CDR3 is TGTGCCAGCAGCCCAGACAGCGGCCCAGATACGCAGTATTTT.

The chain uses TRBV3-1 and TRBJ2-5; 9 bases align to TRBD2. There are 17 residues in the CDR3. CDR1 is LGHDT and CDR2 is YNNKEL in the germline V gene (reference sequence). J gave up 5 bases and V 2 bases, and 12 bases lay outside the gene matches. The chain's CDR3 is CASSQSQEVAGVETQYF. The CDR3 DNA reads as TGTGCCAGCAGCCAAAGTCAGGAAGTAGCGGGGGTGGAGACCCAGTACTTC.